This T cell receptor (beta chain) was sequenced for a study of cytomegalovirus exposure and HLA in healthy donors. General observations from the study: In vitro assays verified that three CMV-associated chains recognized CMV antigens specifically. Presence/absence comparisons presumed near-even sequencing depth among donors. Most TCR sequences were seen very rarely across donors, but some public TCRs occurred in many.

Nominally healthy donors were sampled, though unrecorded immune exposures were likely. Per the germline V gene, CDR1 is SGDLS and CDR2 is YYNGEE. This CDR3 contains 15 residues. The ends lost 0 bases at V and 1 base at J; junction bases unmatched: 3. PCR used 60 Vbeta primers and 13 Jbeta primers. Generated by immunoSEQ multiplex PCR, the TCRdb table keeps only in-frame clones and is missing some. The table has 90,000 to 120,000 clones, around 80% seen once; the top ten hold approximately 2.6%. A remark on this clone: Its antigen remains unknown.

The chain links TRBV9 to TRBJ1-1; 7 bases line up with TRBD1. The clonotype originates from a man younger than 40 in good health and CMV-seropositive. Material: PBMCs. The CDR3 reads CASSVEGQPNTEAFF. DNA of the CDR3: TGTGCCAGCAGCGTAGAGGGACAGCCGAACACTGAAGCTTTCTTT. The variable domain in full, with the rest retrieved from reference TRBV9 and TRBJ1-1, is DSGVTQTPKHLITATGQRVTLRCSPRSGDLSVYWYQQSLDQGLQFLIQYYNGEERAKGNILERFSAQQFPDLHSELNLSSLELGDSALYFCASSVEGQPNTEAFFGQGTRLTVV.